The rows below give T cell receptor beta chains drawn from one sample of a study of blood T cell repertoires in COVID-19. Profiled with immunoSEQ multiplex PCR; TCRdb holds only in-frame clones, not every one. The data contain around 16,000 clones, around 86% of them singletons. Sequencing was carried out using peripheral blood. Source of these receptors: a man in his fifties or sixties with acute or convalescent COVID-19. CDR3s include the opening cysteine and the closing phenylalanine or tryptophan. D genes are given only for firm matches. Clone size is stated in some rows and not others, as once, few, many or a class when expanded.

cdr3_aa cdr3_nt v_call d_call clone_size cdr3_length j_call
CASSLEGADNSPLHF TGCGCCAGCAGCTTGGAGGGGGCCGATAATTCACCCCTCCACTTT TRBV5-1 TRBD1 . 15 TRBJ1-6
CASSLGAGNQPQHF TGCGCCAGCAGCTTGGGGGCAGGCAATCAGCCCCAGCATTTT TRBV5-1 . . 14 TRBJ1-5
CASSDQGNYGYTF TGTGCCAGCAGTGACCAGGGAAACTATGGCTACACCTTC TRBV6-1 . . 13 TRBJ1-2
CASSLSGGQGGSGANVLTF TGCGCCAGCAGCTTGTCTGGGGGACAGGGAGGATCTGGGGCCAACGTCCTGACTTTC TRBV5-1 TRBD1 . 19 TRBJ2-6
CASSLRLAGAATDTQYF TGTGCCAGCAGCTTAAGACTAGCGGGGGCGGCTACAGATACGCAGTATTTT TRBV7-3 TRBD2 . 17 TRBJ2-3
CASSSDDQTGYGYTF TGTGCCAGCAGTTCCGACGACCAAACAGGCTATGGCTACACCTTC TRBV28 . . 15 TRBJ1-2
CASNPGLAFGEQYF TGTGCCAGTAATCCGGGACTAGCGTTCGGCGAGCAGTACTTC TRBV19 TRBD2 . 14 TRBJ2-7
CASSPPRTGRTDTQYF TGTGCCAGCTCACCCCCCCGGACAGGGAGAACAGATACGCAGTATTTT TRBV18 TRBD1 . 16 TRBJ2-3
CASSLAMTGINYGYTF TGTGCCAGCAGCTTAGCGATGACAGGGATCAACTATGGCTACACCTTC TRBV7-8 TRBD1 once 16 TRBJ1-2
CASSLVVGNQPQHF TGTGCCAGCAGTTTAGTAGTGGGCAATCAGCCCCAGCATTTT TRBV28 . . 14 TRBJ1-5
CASSFGTGSSPLHF TGTGCCAGCAGCTTCGGGACAGGGTCTTCACCCCTCCACTTT TRBV11-1 TRBD1 . 14 TRBJ1-6
CASSVDRAADTQYF TGTGCCAGCAGCGTCGACAGGGCAGCAGATACGCAGTATTTT TRBV6-5 TRBD1 . 14 TRBJ2-3
CASSRGLAGWEETQYF TGCGCCAGCAGCCGGGGACTAGCGGGCTGGGAAGAGACCCAGTACTTC TRBV4-3 TRBD2 . 16 TRBJ2-5
CASSFDRGGNTGELFF TGCGCCAGCAGCTTTGACAGGGGGGGTAACACCGGGGAGCTGTTTTTT TRBV5-1 TRBD1 . 16 TRBJ2-2
CASSNQRGETQYF TGTGCCAGCAGTAACCAGCGAGGGGAGACCCAGTACTTC TRBV6-4 . . 13 TRBJ2-5
CASSRGTSGTDTQYF TGCGCCAGCAGCCGCGGGACTAGCGGCACAGATACGCAGTATTTT TRBV5-1 TRBD2 . 15 TRBJ2-3
CASSLSGGWGYTF TGTGCCAGCAGCTTATCGGGGGGCTGGGGCTACACCTTC TRBV13 . . 13 TRBJ1-2
CASSLTTAVGYTF TGTGCCAGCAGTTTGACGACAGCCGTCGGCTACACCTTC TRBV28 . . 13 TRBJ1-2
CASSNPSTDTQYF TGTGCCAGCTCTAACCCTAGCACAGATACGCAGTATTTT TRBV28 . . 13 TRBJ2-3
CATQGLTFTDTQYF TGTGCCACCCAGGGACTAACATTCACAGATACGCAGTATTTT TRBV24-1 TRBD2 . 14 TRBJ2-3
CASSTGLPYNEQFF TGTGCCAGCAGCACGGGACTCCCCTACAATGAGCAGTTCTTC TRBV7-3 . . 14 TRBJ2-1
CAWSFQVGTEAFF TGTGCCTGGAGTTTTCAGGTAGGCACTGAAGCTTTCTTT TRBV30 . . 13 TRBJ1-1
CASSPGTAYGYTF TGTGCCAGCAGTCCCGGGACAGCCTATGGCTACACCTTC TRBV12-3/TRBV12-4 TRBD1 . 13 TRBJ1-2
CASSQDLRSWYNEQFF TGTGCCAGCAGCCAAGATCTCAGGTCGTGGTACAATGAGCAGTTCTTC TRBV14 . . 16 TRBJ2-1
CASSAGAAGNTIYF TGTGCCAGCAGCGCGGGGGCGGCTGGAAACACCATATATTTT TRBV6-5 . . 14 TRBJ1-3
CASSPLLTANTEAFF TGCGCCAGCAGCCCCCTCCTGACAGCGAACACTGAAGCTTTCTTT TRBV5-1 . few 15 TRBJ1-1
CASSSTTVKAYEQYF TGTGCCAGCAGTTCCACGACAGTGAAAGCCTACGAGCAGTACTTC TRBV6-2/TRBV6-3 . . 15 TRBJ2-7
CAWSADRGYYEQYF TGTGCCTGGAGTGCCGACAGGGGATACTACGAGCAGTACTTC TRBV30 TRBD1 . 14 TRBJ2-7
CARPRLRGPDNEQFF TGCGCCAGGCCCAGGCTCAGGGGCCCCGACAATGAGCAGTTCTTC TRBV10-1 . . 15 TRBJ2-1
CASSSGGDTQYF TGTGCCAGCAGTTCAGGGGGAGATACGCAGTATTTT TRBV6-5 TRBD1 medium-sized 12 TRBJ2-3
CASSLSLAVTISTDTQYF TGTGCCAGCAGCTTGAGTCTAGCGGTCACAATTAGCACAGATACGCAGTATTTT TRBV5-4 TRBD2 . 18 TRBJ2-3
CASSQGDSEKLFF TGTGCCAGCAGCCAGGGGGACAGCGAAAAACTGTTTTTT TRBV4-2 TRBD1 few 13 TRBJ1-4
CSVATPGLTSTDTQYF TGCAGCGTTGCCACTCCAGGGTTAACTAGCACAGATACGCAGTATTTT TRBV29-1 . . 16 TRBJ2-3
CAISDPPGLEKMDTQYF TGTGCCATCAGTGATCCCCCGGGACTCGAAAAAATGGATACGCAGTATTTT TRBV10-3 . once 17 TRBJ2-3
CASSKKWDTTYNEQFF TGTGCCAGCAGCAAAAAATGGGACACTACTTACAATGAGCAGTTCTTC TRBV5-5 . . 16 TRBJ2-1
CASRRGTNEQYF TGTGCCAGTAGGCGGGGTACAAACGAGCAGTACTTC TRBV12-3/TRBV12-4 . once 12 TRBJ2-7
CAWSTGGGETQYF TGTGCCTGGAGTACAGGGGGCGGAGAGACCCAGTACTTC TRBV30 TRBD1 . 13 TRBJ2-5
CASSLQTGEAFF TGTGCCAGCAGCCTCCAGACGGGGGAAGCTTTCTTT TRBV7-9 . . 12 TRBJ1-1
CSFPYRDNEQFF TGCAGCTTCCCCTACAGGGATAATGAGCAGTTCTTC TRBV29-1 . few 12 TRBJ2-1
CASSSNSGADTQYF TGTGCCAGCAGCTCTAACTCGGGGGCAGATACGCAGTATTTT TRBV7-3 . . 14 TRBJ2-3
CASSPRGAGTGRRDTEAFF TGTGCCAGCAGCCCAAGGGGTGCCGGGACAGGGAGGAGGGACACTGAAGCTTTCTTT TRBV7-3 TRBD1 . 19 TRBJ1-1
CATSALTGAAYEQYF TGTGCCACCAGTGCTCTGACAGGAGCCGCCTACGAGCAGTACTTC TRBV24-1 . . 15 TRBJ2-7
CAISEKGANYGYTF TGTGCCATCAGTGAGAAGGGAGCTAACTATGGCTACACCTTC TRBV10-3 . . 14 TRBJ1-2
CAVIDSLLSTF TGTGCCGTCATCGACAGTCTGCTTTCCACCTTC TRBV6-5 . . 11 TRBJ2-7
CASSYTSGVSGNTIYF TGTGCCAGCAGTTACACCTCAGGGGTCTCTGGAAACACCATATATTTT TRBV6-5 . . 16 TRBJ1-3
CASSLAGTGGLRGQFF TGTGCCAGCAGCTTAGCGGGGACAGGGGGCCTGAGAGGGCAGTTCTTC TRBV7-2 TRBD1 . 16 TRBJ2-1
CASSLTDGSYNEQFF TGTGCCAGCAGCTTGACCGACGGGTCCTACAATGAGCAGTTCTTC TRBV7-6 . . 15 TRBJ2-1
CASSSGLAGPSYEQYF TGTGCCAGCAGCTCGGGACTAGCGGGACCTTCCTACGAGCAGTACTTC TRBV11-2 TRBD2 . 16 TRBJ2-7
CASSEAHGGQGAEKLFF TGTGCCAGCAGTGAAGCCCACGGGGGACAGGGGGCGGAAAAACTGTTTTTT TRBV6-1 TRBD1 once 17 TRBJ1-4